The entry below describes one TCR beta chain. The data belong to a study of blood T cell repertoires in COVID-19. Study-wide background: T cells, B-cell-depleted T cells, or PBMCs supplied cDNA or gDNA.

Measured with immunoSEQ multiplex PCR; TCRdb has only the in-frame clones, and not every one. The sample contains approximately 120,000 clones, approximately 80% of which appear only once. V trimming: 2 bases; J trimming: 4 bases; junction bases outside the gene matches: 7. The CDR3 is 15 amino acids. The sample consisted of peripheral blood. The sequence came from an elderly woman with active or convalescent COVID-19. The chain couples TRBV23-1 to TRBJ1-1, with 7 bases matching TRBD1. TRBV23-1 is marked as an open reading frame, function uncertain. The CDR3 loop is CASSQKTGEITEAFF. For the CDR3, the DNA is TGCGCCAGCAGTCAAAAAACAGGGGAGATCACTGAAGCTTTCTTT.